This TCR beta chain was retrieved from a study of Graves' ophthalmopathy and Graves' hyperthyroidism. Whole-study results and caveats: A classifier, a 13-signature model, separated ophthalmopathy from stable hyperthyroidism with 85% to 90% sensitivity and about 81% specificity. Most clonotypes expanded in thyroid above 0.001 frequency were present in blood too.

For repertoire sequencing, the TCR beta CDR3 regions were amplified from RNA transcripts. Second-round multiplex PCR came after a first-round RT-PCR that employed HTBI primers. A single record per CDR3 protein comes from TCRdb applying MiXCR to the multiplex PCR reads. This table has about 640,000 distinct CDR3 sequences, under 50% appearing once. Ophthalmopathy cases showed moderate-to-severe activity, scoring CAS ≥3 and NOSPECS ≥4, with duration under 3 months. The CDR3 covers 14 residues. The trim removed 3 bases at V and 4 bases at J, leaving 8 bases unmatched. CDR1 and CDR2 from the germline V gene are DFQATT and SNEGSKA (reference sequence). This clonotype has ten or more counts. What it binds is unknown.

The chain combines TRBV20-1 with TRBJ1-2, with TRBD1 identical over 7 bases. This receptor was obtained from an adult man with Graves' ophthalmopathy. Sequencing was carried out using peripheral blood. CDR3 bases: TGCAGTGCTAGCGCCTCAGGGGGGCTCTATGGCTACACCTTC. Translation: CSASASGGLYGYTF.